This T cell receptor (beta chain) emerged from a study of T-cell reconstitution after alpha-beta-depleted transplantation in children. The authors prepared the TCRbeta library with unique molecular identifiers. TCRdb analysed the PCR reads with MiXCR anew, one entry per CDR3 protein. The sample includes around 600,000 distinct CDR3 sequences, over 9.5% of them seen just once. V was clipped by 3 bases and J by 7 bases, with 15 bases between them. This CDR3 is built from 15 residues. Germline V CDR1 and CDR2: KGHDR, SFDVKD. The source of this sequence is a human donor who donated a stem cell graft to a child with acute myeloid leukemia. The specimen comprised PBMCs from the stem cell graft donor, sampled from the stem cell graft. The gene calls are TRBV24-1 and TRBJ2-1, with a tentative D call TRBD1 (6 bases). CDR3 protein: CATSDRQGLGNEQFF. CDR3 DNA sequence: TGTGCCACCAGTGATAGGCAGGGGTTGGGAAATGAGCAGTTCTTC.